Below are 14 T cell receptor beta chains sequenced from a single sample in a study of early T cells in non-severe SARS-CoV-2 infection. From the 5' RACE reads, TCRdb called clonotypes with MiXCR, one entry per CDR3 protein. The sample gives some 32,000 distinct CDR3 sequences, 5.7% of which show up once; roughly 6.5% is in the top ten. Sequences were obtained from whole blood. All receptors derive from an adult who was a healthcare worker with PCR-confirmed SARS-CoV-2 infection or an uninfected control (not recorded which).

This clonotype appeared many times. V gene TRBV30 combines with J gene TRBJ1-5; 7 bases fit TRBD1. Germline CDR1 is GTSNPN and CDR2 is SVGIG (reference sequence). The CDR3 contains 14 residues. J gave up 4 bases and V 3 bases, and 6 bases lay outside the gene matches. This CDR3 is CAWSLGQQNQPQHF. The CDR3 DNA follows: TGTGCCTGGAGCTTGGGACAGCAAAATCAGCCCCAGCATTTT.

This clonotype showed up just a few times. The CDR3 loop reads CAISEDGPINEQFF. DNA for the CDR3: TGTGCCATCAGTGAGGACGGACCCATCAATGAGCAGTTCTTC. The rearrangement joins TRBV10-3 to TRBJ2-1; no clear D. The CDR3 has 14 amino acids. In germline, CDR1 is ENHRY, CDR2 SYGVKD. V was clipped by 2 bases and J by 6 bases, with 11 bases between them.

The J gene is TRBJ2-3, the V gene TRBV27; possibly TRBD2 for D (5 bases). This CDR3 contains 17 residues. Germline CDR1 MNHEY, CDR2 SMNVEV (reference sequence). Trimming stripped 4 bases from V and 2 bases from J, with 19 bases between. The CDR3 DNA is TGTGCCAGCAGTTCCGGGGTAGGTGCCCGGCACACAGATACGCAGTATTTT. Residues: CASSSGVGARHTDTQYF.

The chain couples TRBV28 to TRBJ2-7; no clear D gene. CDR1 is MDHEN, CDR2 SYDVKM, per germline. The CDR3 has 12 residues. Trimming removed 3 bases at V and 1 base at J, with 4 bases between. The CDR3 nucleotides are TGTGCCAGCAGTTTCCTATCCTACGAGCAGTACTTC. Protein: CASSFLSYEQYF.

This clonotype is classed as medium-sized (0.01 to 0.1%). This chain connects TRBV4-2 to TRBJ2-1; 8 bases agree with TRBD2. The CDR3 is 16 amino acids. The V segment lost 0 bases and the J segment 3 bases; nucleotides outside the gene matches: 4. The germline V gene has CDR1 LGHNA and CDR2 YNFKEQ. This chain's CDR3 is CASSQDTSGSYNEQFF. In nucleotides, the CDR3 is TGTGCCAGCAGCCAAGATACCAGCGGGAGCTACAATGAGCAGTTCTTC.

The chain links TRBV3-1 to TRBJ1-1; D is unclear. This CDR3 is 17 amino acids long. The V end was cut by 6 bases, the J end by 1 base, with 21 bases between. In germline, CDR1 is LGHDT, CDR2 YNNKEL (reference sequence). The CDR3 DNA is TGTGCCAGCAGTCCGAAAATCAGGACGGTGAAGAACACTGAAGCTTTCTTT. This sequence encodes CASSPKIRTVKNTEAFF.

The chain links TRBV6-2 or TRBV6-3 to TRBJ2-1; D is unclear. Deletions cut 4 bases from V and 4 bases from J, with 11 bases between. The CDR3 loop spans 14 amino acids. The germline V gene encodes CDR1 MNHEY and CDR2 SVGEGT. The CDR3 reads CASSSDRLYNEQFF. In DNA form, the CDR3 reads TGTGCCAGCAGTTCGGATAGGCTATACAATGAGCAGTTCTTC.

There are many counts of this clonotype. The rearrangement links TRBV28 to TRBJ2-2; TRBD1 might be the D (5 bases). The V and J ends lost 3 bases and 4 bases respectively, with 15 bases between them. The CDR3 extends over 16 amino acids. Germline V gives CDR1 MDHEN, CDR2 SYDVKM. The CDR3 spells CASSLNGARPTGELFF. For the CDR3, the DNA is TGTGCCAGCAGTTTGAATGGGGCGCGGCCCACCGGGGAGCTGTTTTTT.

The sample holds many counts of this clonotype. The CDR3 coding sequence is TGTGCCAGCAGTCCCCCGGAGGGGGCCGCCAAAAACATTCAGTACTTC. This encodes CASSPPEGAAKNIQYF. This chain joins TRBV6-6 and TRBJ2-4; a possible D gene is TRBD1 (7 bases). CDR3 length: 16 amino acids. V shed 5 bases and J shed 1 base, with 15 bases lying between them. Germline V gene sequence: CDR1 MNHNY, CDR2 SVGAGI (reference sequence).

In its sample, this clonotype was seen a few times. The V and J genes are TRBV19 and TRBJ2-7; D might be TRBD1 (6 bases). The germline CDR1 and CDR2 sequences are LNHDA and SQIVND (reference sequence). Trimming stripped 4 bases from V and 7 bases from J, with 17 bases between. The CDR3 has 14 amino acids. The CDR3 coding sequence is TGTGCCAGTAGTACGACCAGGGGTTCCGGGGAGCAGTACTTC. Translating it yields CASSTTRGSGEQYF.

This clonotype showed up just a few times. The V call is TRBV10-3, the J call TRBJ2-6; D is uncertain. V dropped 8 bases and J dropped 2 bases, with 7 bases sitting between them. Germline CDR1 and CDR2: ENHRY and SYGVKD. This CDR3 comprises 13 residues. The CDR3 loop reads CAIFWAGANVLTF. As DNA, the CDR3 is TGTGCCATCTTCTGGGCTGGGGCCAACGTCCTGACTTTC.

This chain links TRBV11-2 with TRBJ2-7; possible D gene TRBD2, 6 bases. This CDR3 spans 14 amino acids. Germline CDR1 SGHAT, CDR2 FQNNGV. Trimming stripped 5 bases from V and 0 bases from J, with 11 bases between. CDR3 protein: CASSDRLVSYEQYF. Here the CDR3 DNA reads TGTGCCAGCAGCGATCGACTAGTCTCCTACGAGCAGTACTTC. The full variable domain, its missing parts supplied by reference TRBV11-2 and TRBJ2-7, is EAGVAQSPRYKIIEKRQSVAFWCNPISGHATLYWYQQILGQGPKLLIQFQNNGVVDDSQLPKDRFSAERLKGVDSTLKIQPAKLEDSAVYLCASSDRLVSYEQYFGPGTRLTVT.

This clonotype has at least ten counts. The genes are TRBV18 and TRBJ1-1, with 7 bases that match TRBD1. This CDR3 spans 13 amino acids. V dropped 3 bases and J dropped 4; count of bases not matched to a gene: 2. From germline, CDR1 is KGHSH and CDR2 LQKENI. As DNA, the CDR3 is TGTGCCAGCTCACCCAACAGGGGCACTGAAGCTTTCTTT. Translation: CASSPNRGTEAFF.

This clonotype was found a few times. This chain connects TRBV3-1 to TRBJ1-1; no clear D. The CDR3 has 13 amino acids. Germline CDR1 reads LGHDT; CDR2 reads YNNKEL (reference sequence). Trimming pared 7 bases from V and 1 base from J, leaving 10 bases between. As DNA, the CDR3 is TGTGCCAGCAATTCCGGCGGGAACACTGAAGCTTTCTTT. This codes for CASNSGGNTEAFF.